This T cell receptor beta chain appears in the sequencing data of a study of regulatory T cells in long-lasting Graves disease. As for time point: newly diagnosed GD, antithyroid drugs for less than 3 months. After RNA was extracted from PBMCs, the TCR library was made from it. The CDR3 length is 13 residues. V dropped 6 bases and J dropped 5 bases, with 11 bases sitting between them. Germline CDR1 and CDR2: LNHNV and YYDKDF (reference sequence). Both iRepertoire HTBI primers and Arm-PCR of CDR3 regions were used to build the TCR beta libraries. Original handling: Overall, samples carried some 67 TRBV and 15 or so TRBJ segments. TCRdb fed the multiplex PCR reads into MiXCR, producing one record per CDR3 protein. V and J calls and clone size were set by TCRdb, not the authors. Of a few hundred thousand distinct CDR3 sequences in the sample, roughly a fifth were seen once. This clonotype has ten or more counts. Its antigen is currently unknown.

Study-level points and caveats: When disease was persistent, TRBV28, TRBJ1-2 and TRBJ2-5 were the favored segments.

This sample also belongs to another study, concerning T cells in Graves' hyperthyroidism and ophthalmopathy. As that report states: Within blood appeared most thyroid clonotypes that had expanded above 0.001.

V usage is TRBV15 and J usage is TRBJ2-1, with D tentatively TRBD1 or TRBD2 (5 bases each). The material was peripheral blood mononuclear cells (PBMCs), obtained at new diagnosis, from a patient treated with antithyroid drugs. The clonotype comes from a woman aged 30 to 39 with Graves disease. CDR3 nucleotides: TGTGCCACCAGGGTGTGGGGGAACAATGAGCAGTTCTTC. Translating gives CATRVWGNNEQFF. Looking up the rest from reference TRBV15 and TRBJ2-1 gives the full variable domain: DAMVIQNPRYQVTQFGKPVTLSCSQTLNHNVMYWYQQKSSQAPKLLFHYYDKDFNNEADTPDNFQSRRPNTSFCFLDIRSPGLGDTAMYLCATRVWGNNEQFFGPGTRLTVL.